This is a list of T cell receptor beta chains from one sample in a study of human T cells and chemical hapten exposure. TCRdb re-called the RACE reads with MiXCR, one entry per CDR3 protein. The sample shows around 190,000 distinct CDR3 sequences, approximately 20% of them seen only once. The source material was whole blood, sampled in connection with sensitization to the hapten diphenylcyclopropenone (DPC). The receptors were gathered from a woman aged 45-60 years with alopecia areata. Some clones in this sample may be carry-over from other donors' samples. The conserved cysteine and the conserved F or W are not part of the CDR3 here.

TRBV5-1	TRBJ2-5	ASSPRTEETQY
TRBV7-7	TRBJ2-5	ASSLDLGAGETQY
TRBV12-3/TRBV12-4	TRBJ2-5	ASSLGLAGFETQY
TRBV12-3/TRBV12-4	TRBJ1-5	ASSFTGGNQPQH
TRBV25-1	TRBJ2-3	ASSDVGGGGPDTQY
TRBV12-3/TRBV12-4	TRBJ1-2	ASAPGAFYYGYT
TRBV20-1	TRBJ1-1	SASVGQAGWTEAF
TRBV20-1	TRBJ2-2	SASLSANTGELF
TRBV20-1	TRBJ1-2	SAFRDPNGYT
TRBV2	TRBJ2-3	ASIGTSLDTQY
TRBV29-1	TRBJ2-7	SVAGVNYEQY
TRBV2	TRBJ2-2	ASRSGTSNTGELF
TRBV3-1	TRBJ1-2	ASSQAGRTYGYT
TRBV20-1	TRBJ1-5	SAREWGRGQDQPQH
TRBV9	TRBJ2-1	ASSVGIAGSSYNEQF
TRBV29-1	TRBJ2-1	SVGNSLARYNEQF